This is a list of T cell receptor beta chains from one sample in a study of OX40 agonist ivuxolimab in advanced cancers. Method: immunoSEQ multiplex PCR; TCRdb's copy keeps in-frame clones and lacks some. The table includes more than 55,000 clones, 85% to 90% detected once. The sample consisted of CD4+ or CD8+ T cells sorted from blood, taken in a trial of the OX40 agonist ivuxolimab. The receptor source for this set is an adult with an advanced solid tumor such as melanoma, head and neck, liver or kidney cancer. The CDR3 runs from the conserved cysteine through the conserved F or W. The D gene is left open where the match is weak. Not all rows give a size; the values are once, few, many and, for expanded clones, a class.

TRBJ2-7	TRBV6-6	-	-	14	CASSYYPTSYEQYF	TGTGCCAGCAGTTACTACCCCACATCCTACGAGCAGTACTTC
TRBJ2-5	TRBV7-6	TRBD2	-	14	CASSLGLPQETQYF	TGTGCCAGCAGCTTGGGACTACCCCAAGAGACCCAGTACTTC
TRBJ1-1	TRBV18	TRBD1	-	13	CASSPDRVAEAFF	TGTGCCAGCTCACCCGACAGGGTAGCTGAAGCTTTCTTT
TRBJ1-5	TRBV4-3	-	-	16	CASSQNRAISNQPQHF	TGCGCCAGCAGCCAGAATAGGGCGATTAGCAATCAGCCCCAGCATTTT
TRBJ2-3	TRBV7-2	-	-	17	CASSLFTRGVPGDTQYF	TGTGCCAGCAGCTTATTTACTCGGGGAGTACCGGGAGATACGCAGTATTTT
TRBJ2-5	TRBV18	TRBD1	-	13	CASSPGQQETQYF	TGTGCCAGCTCACCGGGACAGCAAGAGACCCAGTACTTC
TRBJ2-5	TRBV6-5	-	-	13	CASSYERKETQYF	TGTGCCAGCAGTTATGAGCGGAAAGAGACCCAGTACTTC
TRBJ1-1	TRBV19	-	-	13	CASSMVVASQAFF	TGTGCCAGTAGTATGGTGGTAGCGTCCCAAGCTTTCTTT
TRBJ2-4	TRBV6-1	TRBD2	once	17	CASSGTTSGLGKNIQYF	TGTGCCAGCAGTGGAACAACTAGCGGTTTGGGCAAAAACATTCAGTACTTC
TRBJ1-4	TRBV19	-	-	16	CASRTQWVATNEKLFF	TGTGCCAGTAGGACCCAATGGGTTGCAACTAATGAAAAACTGTTTTTT
TRBJ2-7	TRBV10-3	TRBD1	-	14	CAISESRDSYEQYF	TGTGCCATCAGTGAGTCCCGGGACAGCTACGAGCAGTACTTC
TRBJ2-1	TRBV30	-	-	16	CAARERPAGSYNEQFF	TGTGCCGCTAGGGAGAGACCAGCCGGCTCCTACAATGAGCAGTTCTTC
TRBJ2-5	TRBV19	-	-	12	CASSRKGETQYF	TGTGCCAGTAGTAGGAAAGGGGAGACCCAGTACTTC
TRBJ1-6	TRBV7-2	TRBD1	-	16	CASSSRGQGAGSPLHF	TGTGCCAGCAGCTCAAGGGGACAGGGGGCGGGTTCACCCCTCCACTTT
TRBJ1-2	TRBV11-2	TRBD1	-	14	CASTSDRRRYGYTF	TGTGCCAGCACCTCGGACAGGCGCCGCTATGGCTACACCTTC
TRBJ1-2	TRBV27	TRBD1	-	14	CASSPRQGARGYTF	TGTGCCAGCAGTCCTCGGCAGGGGGCGCGTGGCTACACCTTC
TRBJ2-5	TRBV29-1	-	-	14	CSVEGFRTQETQYF	TGCAGCGTTGAGGGATTTAGGACTCAAGAGACCCAGTACTTC
TRBJ2-3	TRBV7-8	TRBD2	-	13	CASSREAADTQYF	TGTGCCAGCAGTCGGGAGGCGGCAGATACGCAGTATTTT
TRBJ1-4	TRBV6-1	TRBD1	-	16	CASSEGLTGVREKLFF	TGTGCCAGCAGTGAAGGTCTTACAGGGGTTCGGGAAAAACTGTTTTTT
TRBJ2-3	TRBV18	-	-	16	CASSPLWTDLTDTQYF	TGTGCCAGCTCCCCTCTTTGGACAGACCTCACAGATACGCAGTATTTT
TRBJ1-2	TRBV2	-	-	14	CASSEYSTNYGYTF	TGTGCCAGCAGTGAATACAGTACTAACTATGGCTACACCTTC
TRBJ1-1	TRBV28	-	-	13	CASSLGDRGEAFF	TGTGCCAGCAGTTTAGGGGATAGAGGTGAAGCTTTCTTT
TRBJ1-6	TRBV7-2	TRBD1	-	16	CASSRDRVSYNSPLHF	TGTGCCAGCAGCCGGGACAGGGTCTCCTATAATTCACCCCTCCACTTT
TRBJ2-7	TRBV19	-	-	14	CASSMQGPSYEQYF	TGTGCCAGTAGTATGCAGGGGCCATCATACGAGCAGTACTTC
TRBJ2-1	TRBV9	TRBD2	-	15	CASSVAGGPGDEQFF	TGTGCCAGCAGCGTAGCGGGAGGGCCGGGGGATGAGCAGTTCTTC
TRBJ1-2	TRBV6-6	-	-	13	CASSSQGNYGYTF	TGTGCCAGCAGTTCTCAGGGAAACTATGGCTACACCTTC
TRBJ1-5	TRBV19	-	-	15	CASSSSGLIAAPQHF	TGTGCCAGTAGTTCTAGCGGTTTAATCGCGGCGCCCCAGCATTTT
TRBJ1-6	TRBV30	-	-	17	CAWRGSLDRQYNSPLHF	TGTGCCTGGAGGGGCTCCCTGGACAGACAGTATAATTCACCCCTCCACTTT
TRBJ1-2	TRBV5-6	-	-	14	CASSLSGNNYGYTF	TGTGCCAGCAGCTTGTCTGGGAATAACTATGGCTACACCTTC
TRBJ2-5	TRBV6-1	-	-	14	CASSEGRFQETQYF	TGTGCCAGCAGTGAAGGACGGTTCCAAGAGACCCAGTACTTC